The entry below describes one TCR beta chain. This clonotype showed up many times. No cognate antigen has been identified for it. Base-call qualities are not available, and no considerably larger clone is one nucleotide away. Ficoll-Paque density gradient centrifugation was the method used to isolate PBMCs. The sample is drawn from a study of T-cell memory formation after mild COVID-19 (dated by TCRdb to the early 2020s). Context from the whole study: Most TCR sequence clusters were specific to one of the two donors. In two donors, T-cell clones that expanded and contracted after mild COVID-19 were followed by sequencing TCRalpha and TCRbeta repertoires longitudinally. The cohort was made up of two young adult volunteers, one female and one male, who were previously healthy. General findings and caveats noted by the study authors: Clones contracting from day 15 to 85 had balanced CD4/CD8 phenotypes, while a second wave expanding from day 15 to 37 was biased towards CD4+. Contracting CD4+ clones were located mainly in the CM and EM memory subsets, whereas CD8+ clones were found to be enriched in EMRA. The second-wave clones that peaked on day 37 were not confirmed to be SARS-CoV-2 specific. The study included only two mild cases, and larger cohorts that include severe cases with pre-infection samples were judged to be necessary. Some responding clones were found in pre-infection memory, which suggests that pre-existing cross-reactive memory T cells took part in the SARS-CoV-2 response.

For sequencing, an Illumina NovaSeq 6000 was employed. cDNA libraries for TCRalpha and TCRbeta were prepared by 5'RACE using constant-segment primers, with sample barcodes and unique molecular identifiers added. Trizol reagent was used to extract RNA from every sample. Amplification of the libraries took two PCR steps, and the second step added a second sample barcode plus Illumina TruSeq adapters. The libraries were sequenced on an Illumina NovaSeq using 2 x 150 bp paired-end reads. From the authors' description of their analysis: Demultiplexing of reads and collapsing into UMI-guided consensus sequences were performed with migec v1.2.7. With mixcr v2.1.11, UMI consensuses were aligned to TRA and TRB V and J templates and assembled into clonotypes. Expanded or contracted clonotypes were those called significant by both edgeR and NoisET, with noise models trained on biological replicates. For edgeR calls, the thresholds were a false discovery rate-adjusted p below 0.01 and a log2 fold-change of 1. As an exploratory analysis of dynamics, max-normalized trajectories of the 1000 most abundant clonotypes were examined with PCA combined with hierarchical clustering. Separately sequenced CD4+ and CD8+ repertoires were used to assign a CD4 or CD8 phenotype to each responding clone. TCRdb reanalyzed the raw reads on its own, using fastp at Q25 for trimming and MiXCR for clone calling, and kept in-frame beta chains. For every CDR3 protein sequence, its rows merge into one entry that carries the most common genes and DNA. These V and J calls rely on TCRdb rather than the paper's analysis. The sample table lists hundreds of thousands of distinct CDR3 sequences, approximately 18% of them with a count of one. The top ten hold around 11% of the sample.

The CDR3 spans 14 residues, from the cysteine through the phenylalanine. Only CDR3 DNA remains: 42 bases, in frame from the first base. Ends trimmed: V by 0 bases, J by 5 bases; bases unmatched to a gene: 4. The germline V gene provides CDR1 SGHDT and CDR2 YYEEEE. The clonotype was recovered from an adult woman who had mild COVID-19 (a few samples of this study predate the infection). The sample titles of this study are shuffled in the database, so cell type and time point are left out; the donor was told from shared clones. The specimen was PBMCs or a T cell subset sorted from them (not recorded which). Rearrangement joined TRBV5-6 to TRBJ2-5, with 7 central nucleotides matching TRBD1. The sequenced DNA: TGTGCCAGCAGCTTGGGCAGGGGGTATGAGACCCAGTACTTC. This yields the protein CASSLGRGYETQYF.